This entry concerns a single TCR beta chain. The data derive from a study of T cell changes during pregnancy in multiple sclerosis. Clones were read by immunoSEQ multiplex PCR, and TCRdb kept only the in-frame ones, dropping some. The sample lists tens of thousands of clones; around 90% were seen once. Here the sequenced sample was peripheral blood, taken before pregnancy. The source is a female donor with multiple sclerosis, enrolled in a pregnancy study.

The CDR3 protein is CASSFAGPPYEQYF. The CDR3 nucleotides are TGTGCCAGCAGCTTCGCGGGACCGCCCTACGAGCAGTACTTC. The rearrangement joins TRBV7-9 to TRBJ2-7; possible D gene TRBD2, 6 bases. CDR1 is SEHNR, CDR2 FQNEAQ, per germline (reference sequence). V lost 3 bases and J lost 2, with 11 bases in between. CDR3 length equals 14 residues.